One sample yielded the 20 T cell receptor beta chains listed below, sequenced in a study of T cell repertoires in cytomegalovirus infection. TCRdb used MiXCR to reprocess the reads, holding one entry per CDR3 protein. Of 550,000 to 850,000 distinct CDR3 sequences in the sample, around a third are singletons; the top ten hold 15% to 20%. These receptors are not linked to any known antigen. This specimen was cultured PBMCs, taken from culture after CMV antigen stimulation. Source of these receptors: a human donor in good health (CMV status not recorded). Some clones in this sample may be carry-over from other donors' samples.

The CDR3 region is CASSIGVRRTTDTQYF. The CDR3 nucleotides are TGTGCCAGTAGTATAGGTGTCAGGCGAACTACAGATACGCAGTATTTT. The chain uses TRBV19 and TRBJ2-3, with D hard to call. CDR1 LNHDA and CDR2 SQIVND come from the germline V gene (reference sequence). The V and J ends lost 1 base and 3 bases respectively, with 14 bases between them. This CDR3 is built from 16 residues.

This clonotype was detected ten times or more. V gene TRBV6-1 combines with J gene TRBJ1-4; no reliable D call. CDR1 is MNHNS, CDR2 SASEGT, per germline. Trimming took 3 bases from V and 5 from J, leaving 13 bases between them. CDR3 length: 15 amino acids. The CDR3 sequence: CASSDSPYSNEKLFF. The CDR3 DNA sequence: TGTGCCAGCAGTGACAGTCCCTACTCAAATGAAAAACTGTTTTTT.

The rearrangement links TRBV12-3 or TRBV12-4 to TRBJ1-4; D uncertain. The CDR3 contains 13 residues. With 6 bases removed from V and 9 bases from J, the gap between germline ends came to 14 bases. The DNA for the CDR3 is TGTGCCAGCAGGGACGGATCGAACCAAAAACTGTTTTTT. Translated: CASRDGSNQKLFF.

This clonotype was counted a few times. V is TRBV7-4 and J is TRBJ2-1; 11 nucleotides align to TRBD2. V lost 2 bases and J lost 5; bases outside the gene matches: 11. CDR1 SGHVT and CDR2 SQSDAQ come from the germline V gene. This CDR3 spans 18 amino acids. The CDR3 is CASSLWRTGTSGHNEQFF. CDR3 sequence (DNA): TGTGCCAGCAGCTTATGGCGTACCGGGACTAGCGGTCACAATGAGCAGTTCTTC.

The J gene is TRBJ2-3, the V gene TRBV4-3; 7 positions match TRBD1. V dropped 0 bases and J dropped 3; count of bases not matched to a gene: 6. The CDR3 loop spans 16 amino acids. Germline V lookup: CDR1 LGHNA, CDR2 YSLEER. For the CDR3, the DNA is TGCGCCAGCAGCCAAGAAACGGGCAGGGGGACAGATACGCAGTATTTT. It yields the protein CASSQETGRGTDTQYF.

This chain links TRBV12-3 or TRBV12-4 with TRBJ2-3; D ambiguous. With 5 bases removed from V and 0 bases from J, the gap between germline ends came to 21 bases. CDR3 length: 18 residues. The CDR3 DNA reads TGTGCCAGCAGTCCCACTCAGGTCCCCTCCTCTAGCACAGATACGCAGTATTTT. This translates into CASSPTQVPSSSTDTQYF.

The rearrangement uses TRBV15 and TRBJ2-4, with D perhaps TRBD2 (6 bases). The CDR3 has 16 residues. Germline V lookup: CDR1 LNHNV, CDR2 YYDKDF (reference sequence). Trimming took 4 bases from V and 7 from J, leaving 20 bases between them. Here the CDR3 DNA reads TGTGCCACCAGCACCTCGCCGGCCGGGGGAGCGAACATTCAGTACTTC. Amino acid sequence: CATSTSPAGGANIQYF.

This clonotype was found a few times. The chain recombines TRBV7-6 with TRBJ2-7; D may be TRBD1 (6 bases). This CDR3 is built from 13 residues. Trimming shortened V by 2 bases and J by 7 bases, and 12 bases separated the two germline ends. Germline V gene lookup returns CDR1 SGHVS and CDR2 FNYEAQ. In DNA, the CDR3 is TGTGCCAGCAGCTTACTAGACAGGCCTGAGCAGTACTTC. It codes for CASSLLDRPEQYF.

DNA of the CDR3: TGTGCCAGCAGCTATACGACGGGAGGGCCGACAGATACGCAGTATTTT. Its protein is CASSYTTGGPTDTQYF. The chain uses TRBV7-9 and TRBJ2-3, with 8 bases identical to TRBD2. This CDR3 has 16 residues. V was clipped by 4 bases and J by 3 bases; unmatched bases: 9. Germline CDR1 is SEHNR and CDR2 is FQNEAQ (reference sequence).

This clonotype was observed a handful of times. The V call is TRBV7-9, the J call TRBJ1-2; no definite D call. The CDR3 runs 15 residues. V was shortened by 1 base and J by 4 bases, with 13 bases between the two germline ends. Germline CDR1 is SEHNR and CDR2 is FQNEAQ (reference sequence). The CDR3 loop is CASSLGTVRFYGYTF. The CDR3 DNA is TGTGCCAGCAGCTTAGGAACGGTCCGCTTCTATGGCTACACCTTC.

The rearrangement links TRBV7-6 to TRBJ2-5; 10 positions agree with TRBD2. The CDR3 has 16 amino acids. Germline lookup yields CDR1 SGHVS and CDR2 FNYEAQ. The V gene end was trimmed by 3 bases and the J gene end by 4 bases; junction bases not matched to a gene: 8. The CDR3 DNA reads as TGTGCCAGCAGCTTCTCCAGCGGGGGGGGAGGAGAGACCCAGTACTTC. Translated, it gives CASSFSSGGGGETQYF. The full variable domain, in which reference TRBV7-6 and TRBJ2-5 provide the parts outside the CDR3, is GAGVSQSPRYKVTKRGQDVALRCDPISGHVSLYWYRQALGQGPEFLTYFNYEAQQDKSGLPNDRFSAERPEGSISTLTIQRTEQRDSAMYRCASSFSSGGGGETQYFGPGTRLLVL.

CDR3 sequence: CASSPAEGRGQPQHF. Written as DNA, the CDR3 is TGTGCCAGCAGCCCCGCGGAGGGGCGAGGTCAGCCCCAGCATTTT. The chain uses TRBV4-2 and TRBJ1-5, with D maybe TRBD1 (5 bases). This CDR3 comprises 15 residues. V was cut by 4 bases and J by 6 bases, with 16 bases left in between. The germline gives CDR1 LGHNA, CDR2 YNFKEQ.

CDR3 sequence reads: CASSLSRGYQETQYF. The DNA for the CDR3 is TGTGCCAGCAGCTTAAGCCGGGGATACCAAGAGACCCAGTACTTC. The chain joins TRBV7-8 to TRBJ2-5, with a weak D call TRBD2 (5 bases). Trimming shortened V by 2 bases and J by 0 bases, and 10 bases separated the two germline ends. Germline-derived CDR1 and CDR2 are SGHVS and FQNEAQ. This CDR3 region has 15 residues.

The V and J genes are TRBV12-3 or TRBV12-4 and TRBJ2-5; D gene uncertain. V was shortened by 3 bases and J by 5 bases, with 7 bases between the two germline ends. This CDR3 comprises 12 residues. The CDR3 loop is CASSLLPETQYF. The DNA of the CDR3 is TGTGCCAGCAGTTTGCTGCCGGAGACCCAGTACTTC.

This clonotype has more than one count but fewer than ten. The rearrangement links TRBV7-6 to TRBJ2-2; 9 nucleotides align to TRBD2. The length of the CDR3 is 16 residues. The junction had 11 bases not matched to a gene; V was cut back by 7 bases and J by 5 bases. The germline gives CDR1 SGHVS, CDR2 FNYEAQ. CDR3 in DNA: TGTGCCAGCACCTACCTAGCGGGGCCCAGTACCGGGGAGCTGTTTTTT. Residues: CASTYLAGPSTGELFF.

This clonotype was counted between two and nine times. The CDR3 here is CASSRLGPDTQYF. The CDR3 region has the DNA TGTGCCAGCAGCCGGCTGGGGCCAGATACGCAGTATTTT. This rearrangement joins TRBV6-1 to TRBJ2-3; perhaps TRBD1 as D (5 bases). V lost 6 bases to trimming and J lost 4 bases, with 11 bases between them. Per the germline V gene, CDR1 is MNHNS and CDR2 is SASEGT. The CDR3 extends over 13 amino acids.

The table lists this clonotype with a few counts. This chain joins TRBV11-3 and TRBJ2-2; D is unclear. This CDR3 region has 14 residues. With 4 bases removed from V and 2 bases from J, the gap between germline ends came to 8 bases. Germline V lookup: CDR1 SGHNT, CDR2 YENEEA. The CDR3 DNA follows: TGTGCCAGCAGCTCTCGAGGAAACACCGGGGAGCTGTTTTTT. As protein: CASSSRGNTGELFF.

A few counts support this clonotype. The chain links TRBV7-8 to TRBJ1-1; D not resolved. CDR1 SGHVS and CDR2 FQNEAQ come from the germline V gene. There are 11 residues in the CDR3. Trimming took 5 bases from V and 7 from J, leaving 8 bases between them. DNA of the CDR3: TGTGCCAGCAGCACGACTAGTGAAGCTTTCTTT. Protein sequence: CASSTTSEAFF.

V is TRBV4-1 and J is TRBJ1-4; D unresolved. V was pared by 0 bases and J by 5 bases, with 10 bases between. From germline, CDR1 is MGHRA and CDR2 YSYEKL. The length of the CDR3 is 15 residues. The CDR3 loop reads CASSQDWGANEKLFF. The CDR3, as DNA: TGCGCCAGCAGCCAAGATTGGGGAGCGAATGAAAAACTGTTTTTT.

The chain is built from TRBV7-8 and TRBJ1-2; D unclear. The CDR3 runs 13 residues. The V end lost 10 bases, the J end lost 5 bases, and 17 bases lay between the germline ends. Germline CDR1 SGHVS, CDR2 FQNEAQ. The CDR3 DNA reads TGTGCCACCAAAACCTACAATGCTTATGGCTACACCTTC. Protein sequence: CATKTYNAYGYTF.